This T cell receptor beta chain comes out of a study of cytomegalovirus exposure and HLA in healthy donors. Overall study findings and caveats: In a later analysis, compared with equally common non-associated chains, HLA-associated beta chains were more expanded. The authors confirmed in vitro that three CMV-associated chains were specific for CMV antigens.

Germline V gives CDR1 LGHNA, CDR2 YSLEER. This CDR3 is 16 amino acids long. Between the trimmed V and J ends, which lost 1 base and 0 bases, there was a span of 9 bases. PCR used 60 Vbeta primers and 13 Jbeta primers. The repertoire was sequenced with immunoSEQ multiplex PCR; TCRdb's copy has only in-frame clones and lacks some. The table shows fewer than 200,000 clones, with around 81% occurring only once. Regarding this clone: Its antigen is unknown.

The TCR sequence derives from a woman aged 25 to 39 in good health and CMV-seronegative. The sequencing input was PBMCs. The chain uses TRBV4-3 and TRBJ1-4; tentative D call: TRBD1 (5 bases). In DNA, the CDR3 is TGCGCCAGCAGCCAAGGGCGGGGCGCAACTAATGAAAAACTGTTTTTT. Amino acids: CASSQGRGATNEKLFF.